Listed below are T cell receptor beta chains from one sample, sequenced in a study of T cell responses to AZD1222 COVID-19 vaccine. Generated by immunoSEQ multiplex PCR, the TCRdb table keeps only in-frame clones and is missing some. The table shows about 92,000 clones, with 88% occurring only once. Sequencing used peripheral blood, obtained on day 0 of MenACWY control vaccination. Receptors originate from an adult in good health. Both conserved end residues are part of each CDR3. The D gene is left open where the match is weak. Clone size is stated in some rows and not others, as once, few, many or a class when expanded.

>14|.|TRBJ1-2|.|TRBV7-2
CASSPGTVNYGYTF
TGTGCCAGCAGCCCCGGGACGGTAAACTATGGCTACACCTTC
>15|.|TRBJ2-5|.|TRBV24-1
CATSDLQGQQETQYF
TGTGCCACCAGTGACCTACAGGGCCAGCAAGAGACCCAGTACTTC
>13|TRBD1|TRBJ1-1|.|TRBV30
CAWSADRASEAFF
TGTGCCTGGAGCGCGGACAGGGCCTCTGAAGCTTTCTTT
>15|.|TRBJ1-1|.|TRBV27
CASSSPSGENTEAFF
TGTGCCAGCAGTTCCCCCTCGGGAGAGAACACTGAAGCTTTCTTT
>17|.|TRBJ1-6|.|TRBV3-1/TRBV3-2
CASSQDKPTGLNSPLHF
TGTGCCAGCAGCCAAGACAAACCAACAGGGCTTAATTCACCCCTCCACTTT
>14|.|TRBJ1-6|.|TRBV18
CASSPTEDNSPLHF
TGTGCCAGCTCACCGACGGAGGATAATTCACCCCTCCACTTT
>12|.|TRBJ2-3|.|TRBV12-3/TRBV12-4
CASRLDTDTQYF
TGTGCCAGCAGGCTAGACACAGATACGCAGTATTTT
>16|.|TRBJ1-4|.|TRBV7-2
CASSLGRGPTNEKLFF
TGTGCCAGCAGCTTAGGTCGGGGCCCGACTAATGAAAAACTGTTTTTT
>14|TRBD1|TRBJ1-3|.|TRBV18
CASSQDRVGNTIYF
TGTGCCAGCTCACAGGACAGGGTTGGAAACACCATATATTTT
>15|.|TRBJ1-5|.|TRBV19
CASSMAPKTNQPQHF
TGTGCCAGTAGTATGGCCCCTAAGACGAATCAGCCCCAGCATTTT
>15|.|TRBJ1-5|.|TRBV19
CASSMAVDSNQPQHF
TGTGCCAGTAGTATGGCCGTGGATAGCAATCAGCCCCAGCATTTT
>13|.|TRBJ1-1|.|TRBV18
CASSPSQGNEAFF
TGTGCCAGCTCACCAAGCCAGGGTAATGAAGCTTTCTTT
>12|.|TRBJ1-6|.|TRBV12-3/TRBV12-4
CASSQPNSPLHF
TGTGCCAGCAGTCAGCCCAATTCACCCCTCCACTTT
>16|.|TRBJ2-2|.|TRBV27
CACSFVLALNTGELFF
TGTGCCTGCAGTTTTGTCCTGGCACTGAACACCGGGGAGCTGTTTTTT
>15|TRBD2|TRBJ2-5|.|TRBV5-1
CASSLGLAGQETQYF
TGCGCCAGCAGCTTGGGACTAGCGGGGCAAGAGACCCAGTACTTC
>14|.|TRBJ2-3|.|TRBV7-2
CASSPLPGTDTQYF
TGTGCCAGCAGCCCCCTGCCGGGCACAGATACGCAGTATTTT
>15|.|TRBJ1-1|.|TRBV21-1
CASSKLTGGNTEAFF
TGTGCCAGCAGCAAACTGACAGGGGGGAACACTGAAGCTTTCTTT
>13|.|TRBJ1-1|.|TRBV9
CASSVGNNLEAFF
TGTGCCAGCAGCGTAGGGAACAACCTTGAAGCTTTCTTT
>14|.|TRBJ1-3|once|TRBV3-1/TRBV3-2
CASSPRNLGNTIYF
TGTGCCAGCAGCCCGAGGAACCTTGGAAACACCATATATTTT
>15|.|TRBJ2-2|.|TRBV19
CASRPSEGSSGELFF
TGTGCCAGTAGACCCTCCGAAGGTAGCTCCGGGGAGCTGTTTTTT
>16|TRBD1|TRBJ2-5|.|TRBV5-1
CASSPGPRTGGETQYF
TGCGCCAGCAGCCCCGGCCCCCGGACAGGGGGAGAGACCCAGTACTTC
>15|.|TRBJ1-1|once|TRBV19
CASSIGKPHRDEAFF
TGTGCCAGTAGTATAGGGAAACCCCACAGAGATGAAGCTTTCTTT
>14|.|TRBJ2-1|.|TRBV5-8
CASSRDFLYNEQFF
TGTGCCAGCAGCCGGGACTTCTTATACAATGAGCAGTTCTTC
>16|TRBD1|TRBJ1-3|.|TRBV4-3
CASSQDDRQGGNTIYF
TGCGCCAGCAGCCAAGATGATAGACAGGGAGGAAACACCATATATTTT
>14|.|TRBJ2-3|.|TRBV19
CASSIRYSTDTQYF
TGTGCCAGTAGTATTAGGTACAGCACAGATACGCAGTATTTT
>16|.|TRBJ2-1|.|TRBV12-5
CASGLVLSGAFREQFF
TGTGCTAGTGGTTTGGTACTTTCAGGGGCCTTTCGGGAGCAGTTCTTC
>12|.|TRBJ1-2|.|TRBV5-1
CASSLDSYGYTF
TGCGCCAGCAGCTTGGACAGCTATGGCTACACCTTC
>17|TRBD2|TRBJ2-2|.|TRBV27
CASSSTSGGVNTGELFF
TGTGCCAGCAGTTCGACTAGCGGGGGGGTGAACACCGGGGAGCTGTTTTTT
>13|.|TRBJ2-7|.|TRBV18
CASSQTLTYEQYF
TGTGCCAGCTCACAGACGCTTACCTACGAGCAGTACTTC
>14|.|TRBJ2-7|.|TRBV15
CATSRDRGANEQYF
TGTGCCACCAGCAGAGACAGGGGAGCAAACGAGCAGTACTTC
>14|TRBD2|TRBJ2-5|.|TRBV7-2
CASRRTGGEETQYF
TGTGCCAGCAGGCGGACTGGGGGGGAAGAGACCCAGTACTTC
>15|.|TRBJ1-1|.|TRBV4-1
CASSQDVQYSTEAFF
TGCGCCAGCAGCCAAGATGTCCAGTATAGCACTGAAGCTTTCTTT
>15|TRBD1|TRBJ1-2|.|TRBV9
CASSAQGGLNYGYTF
TGTGCCAGCAGCGCCCAGGGGGGGCTTAACTATGGCTACACCTTC
>13|.|TRBJ1-1|.|TRBV9
CASSVELNTEAFF
TGTGCCAGCAGCGTAGAGCTGAACACTGAAGCTTTCTTT
>13|TRBD1|TRBJ1-1|.|TRBV18
CASSEGQGTEAFF
TGTGCCAGCTCAGAGGGACAGGGCACTGAAGCTTTCTTT
>16|TRBD1|TRBJ1-2|.|TRBV6-4
CASSEGGQGGRYGYTF
TGTGCCAGCAGTGAAGGGGGACAGGGAGGTCGTTATGGCTACACCTTC
>17|.|TRBJ1-5|.|TRBV28
CASSLTLGPNSNQPQHF
TGTGCCAGCAGCCTCACTCTGGGACCAAATAGCAATCAGCCCCAGCATTTT
>15|.|TRBJ1-2|.|TRBV4-2
CASSQDLNAPYGYTF
TGTGCCAGCAGCCAAGATTTGAACGCCCCATATGGCTACACCTTC
>15|TRBD1|TRBJ1-1|.|TRBV9
CASSVGDRLGTEAFF
TGTGCCAGCAGCGTAGGGGACAGGCTAGGGACTGAAGCTTTCTTT
>15|TRBD1|TRBJ1-1|.|TRBV6-5
CASSTLSTGGSEAFF
TGTGCCAGCAGCACCCTATCCACAGGGGGCTCTGAAGCTTTCTTT
>14|TRBD1|TRBJ1-6|.|TRBV14
CASSQEGGRSPLHF
TGTGCCAGCAGCCAGGAAGGGGGCCGGTCACCCCTCCACTTT
>12|.|TRBJ1-2|.|TRBV28
CASSPAGYGYTF
TGTGCCAGCAGTCCCGCGGGGTATGGCTACACCTTC
>13|.|TRBJ2-7|.|TRBV7-9
CASSPEWGPEQYF
TGTGCCAGCAGCCCTGAGTGGGGCCCCGAGCAGTACTTC
>14|TRBD1|TRBJ2-1|.|TRBV6-6
CASTGTGPYNEQFF
TGTGCCAGCACCGGGACAGGGCCCTACAATGAGCAGTTCTTC
>16|TRBD2|TRBJ2-7|.|TRBV11-2
CASSLAGGGSGYEQYF
TGTGCCAGCAGCTTAGCGGGCGGGGGGAGTGGCTACGAGCAGTACTTC
>13|.|TRBJ2-5|.|TRBV11-3
CASSSGNRETQYF
TGTGCCAGCAGCTCCGGAAATCGAGAGACCCAGTACTTC
>13|.|TRBJ1-1|.|TRBV11-2
CASSLGENTEAFF
TGTGCCAGCAGCTTAGGAGAGAACACTGAAGCTTTCTTT
>16|.|TRBJ2-2|medium-sized|TRBV9
CASSVGYREHTGELFF
TGTGCCAGCAGCGTAGGATACAGGGAACACACCGGGGAGCTGTTTTTT
>16|.|TRBJ2-7|.|TRBV7-8
CASSALAAGGNYEQYF
TGTGCCAGCAGCGCCCTAGCGGCAGGGGGGAACTACGAGCAGTACTTC
>15|.|TRBJ1-4|.|TRBV5-5
CASSLLGQGDEKLFF
TGTGCCAGCAGCTTGTTAGGGCAGGGCGACGAAAAACTGTTTTTT
>18|TRBD1|TRBJ1-5|.|TRBV10-3
CAISEVPGQGGGNQPQHF
TGTGCCATCAGTGAGGTCCCGGGACAGGGTGGGGGCAATCAGCCCCAGCATTTT
>14|TRBD2|TRBJ2-1|.|TRBV20-1
CSASIRGGYNEQFF
TGCAGTGCTAGTATCCGGGGGGGATACAATGAGCAGTTCTTC
>15|.|TRBJ2-3|.|TRBV18
CASSPDRQSTDTQYF
TGTGCCAGCTCACCGGACAGACAATCCACAGATACGCAGTATTTT
>13|.|TRBJ1-1|.|TRBV11-2
CASSDPLGYEAFF
TGTGCCAGCAGCGACCCTCTGGGATATGAAGCTTTCTTT
>14|TRBD1|TRBJ1-2|.|TRBV2
CASLTDRANYGYTF
TGTGCCAGCCTAACGGACAGGGCTAACTATGGCTACACCTTC
>16|TRBD1|TRBJ1-4|once|TRBV19
CASSITLDRGNEKLFF
TGTGCCAGTAGTATTACCCTCGACAGGGGGAATGAAAAACTGTTTTTT
>14|.|TRBJ2-1|.|TRBV27
CASSLPTGRREQFF
TGTGCCAGCAGTTTACCGACAGGTAGGCGTGAGCAGTTCTTC
>13|.|TRBJ1-1|.|TRBV7-9
CASSLYSNTEAFF
TGTGCCAGCAGCCTTTACAGTAACACTGAAGCTTTCTTT
>15|.|TRBJ1-1|few|TRBV3-1/TRBV3-2
CASSQGGQGMAEAFF
TGTGCCAGCAGCCAAGGAGGGCAGGGGATGGCTGAAGCTTTCTTT